The source of this T cell receptor beta chain is a study of cytomegalovirus exposure and HLA in healthy donors. Study results and limitations: The authors reported that TCR beta sequences could predict HLA-A and HLA-B alleles. These predictions were accurate for most subjects in the first cohort.

The PCR used 60 Vbeta and 13 Jbeta primers. Only in-frame clones appear in the TCRdb table, and some are missing; sequencing was by immunoSEQ multiplex PCR. There are under 150,000 clones in the sample; over 70% occur only once, and about 6.5% lies in the top ten. The V gene lost 2 bases and the J gene lost 3 bases, with 10 bases spanning the gap. The germline V gene has CDR1 SEHNR and CDR2 FQNEAQ (reference sequence). The CDR3 totals 14 residues. Worth noting for this clone: Its antigen remains unidentified.

The J gene is TRBJ1-1, the V gene TRBV7-9, with D possibly TRBD1 on 5 matching bases. Sequencing was done on a sample of PBMCs. The sequence was obtained from a man aged 35 to 55 in good health and CMV-seropositive. The CDR3 nucleotides are TGTGCCAGCAGCTTAAGGGGCGCGGACACTGAAGCTTTCTTT. This translates into CASSLRGADTEAFF. The full variable domain, its missing parts supplied by reference TRBV7-9 and TRBJ1-1, is DTGVSQNPRHKITKRGQNVTFRCDPISEHNRLYWYRQTLGQGPEFLTYFQNEAQLEKSRLLSDRFSAERPKGSFSTLEIQRTEQGDSAMYLCASSLRGADTEAFFGQGTRLTVV.